This TCR beta chain was profiled in a study of CD8 T cells in Susac syndrome. This CDR3 has 18 amino acids. Germline-derived CDR1 and CDR2 are MNHEY and SMNVEV (reference sequence). After removal of 5 bases from V and 1 base from J, the junction contained 13 bases not matched to a gene. Random hexamers primed reverse transcription of 0.5 to 1 ug RNA. immunoSEQ multiplex PCR amplified TCR beta CDR3 across 54 Vbeta, 13 Jbeta. Using its own MiXCR run on the immunoSEQ multiplex PCR reads, TCRdb lists one record per CDR3 protein. The table lists around 150,000 distinct CDR3 sequences, 90% to 95% of them singletons.

The receptor was isolated from a human donor in good health. The gene calls are TRBV27 and TRBJ2-1, with TRBD2 identical over 8 bases. The sample was CD4+ T cells from PBMCs. The CDR3 protein is CASSTWGSGELSYNEQFF. CDR3 nucleotides: TGTGCCAGCAGTACCTGGGGTAGCGGGGAGCTTTCCTACAATGAGCAGTTCTTC.